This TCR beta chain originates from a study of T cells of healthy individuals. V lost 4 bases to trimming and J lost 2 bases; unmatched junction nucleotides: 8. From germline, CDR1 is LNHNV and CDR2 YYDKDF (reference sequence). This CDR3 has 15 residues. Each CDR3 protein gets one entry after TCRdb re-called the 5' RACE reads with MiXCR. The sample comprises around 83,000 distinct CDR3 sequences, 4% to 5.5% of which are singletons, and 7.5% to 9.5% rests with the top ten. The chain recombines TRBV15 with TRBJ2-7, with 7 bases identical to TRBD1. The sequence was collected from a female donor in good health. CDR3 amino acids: CATSIGQEPAYEQYF. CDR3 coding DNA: TGTGCCACCAGCATCGGACAGGAACCAGCCTACGAGCAGTACTTC.